The 10 T cell receptor beta chains below all came from one sample that was sequenced in a study of radiotherapy plus CTLA-4 blockade in lung cancer. TCRdb keeps only in-frame clones here, not all; method: immunoSEQ multiplex PCR. The sample consists of 50,000 or so clones, 70% to 90% of them appearing once. Sequencing was performed on peripheral blood, taken from a patient treated with radiotherapy plus ipilimumab. These receptor sequences come from a human donor with non-small cell lung cancer whose response to radiotherapy plus ipilimumab could not be evaluated.

This chain links TRBV5-5 with TRBJ1-2, with D perhaps TRBD1 (6 bases). The V gene's germline CDR1 is SGHKS and CDR2 YYEKEE (reference sequence). The CDR3 totals 14 residues. V dropped 4 bases and J dropped 2 bases, with 12 bases sitting between them. The CDR3 bases are TGTGCCAGCAGCCTACAGGGCACCAACTATGGCTACACCTTC. Translated, it gives CASSLQGTNYGYTF. Full variable domain (missing parts from reference TRBV5-5 and TRBJ1-2): DAGVTQSPTHLIKTRGQQVTLRCSPISGHKSVSWYQQVLGQGPQFIFQYYEKEERGRGNFPDRFSARQFPNYSSELNVNALLLGDSALYLCASSLQGTNYGYTFGSGTRLTVV.

On this clone itself: The sample contains more than one DNA sequence encoding this CDR3. The chain recombines TRBV9 with TRBJ1-3, with D possibly matching TRBD1 (6 bases). The V and J ends lost 4 bases and 4 bases respectively, with 18 bases between them. This CDR3 is built from 16 residues. Germline V lookup: CDR1 SGDLS, CDR2 YYNGEE. The CDR3 protein is CASSPSSGTSGNTIYF. The CDR3 DNA reads as TGTGCCAGCAGCCCCTCGAGCGGGACATCAGGAAACACCATATATTTT.

The chain carries TRBV7-2 and TRBJ1-4; D perhaps matches TRBD1 (5 bases). This CDR3 region has 16 residues. The germline gives CDR1 SGHTA, CDR2 FQGNSA. Trimming removed 6 bases at V and 0 bases at J, with 14 bases between. The CDR3 here is CASSLTRGATNEKLFF. The CDR3 coding sequence is TGTGCCAGCAGTCTCACCCGGGGGGCAACTAATGAAAAACTGTTTTTT.

The chain employs TRBV7-2 and TRBJ2-1; 12 bases map to TRBD1. Trimming at V came to 5 bases and at J to 4 bases, leaving 6 bases not matched to a gene. This CDR3 is 16 amino acids long. Germline-derived CDR1 and CDR2 are SGHTA and FQGNSA. CDR3 DNA sequence: TGTGCCAGCAGCACCGGGACAGGGGGCGAATACAATGAGCAGTTCTTC. As protein: CASSTGTGGEYNEQFF.

The chain has TRBV5-5 and TRBJ1-4, with 8 bases lining up with TRBD1. J gave up 6 bases and V 5 bases, and 6 bases lay outside the gene matches. Germline V gene data show CDR1 as SGHKS and CDR2 as YYEKEE (reference sequence). The CDR3 totals 14 residues. The CDR3 nucleotides read TGTGCCAGCAGACGGACAGGGCGGGATGAAAAACTGTTTTTT. This sequence encodes CASRRTGRDEKLFF.

J is TRBJ2-2 and V is TRBV4-1; 9 bases are shared with TRBD2. The junction had 6 bases not matched to a gene; V was cut back by 0 bases and J by 1 base. The CDR3 has 18 residues. Germline V gene lookup returns CDR1 MGHRA and CDR2 YSYEKL. DNA for the CDR3: TGCGCCAGCAGCCAAGAAGGGAGCGGGGGGAGGAACACCGGGGAGCTGTTTTTT. Its translation is CASSQEGSGGRNTGELFF.

The chain carries TRBV2 and TRBJ2-2; D is undetermined. Trimming left V 6 bases short and J 4 bases short, with 3 bases between. CDR1 and CDR2 from the germline V gene are SNHLY and FYNNEI. This CDR3 spans 11 amino acids. The CDR3 sequence: CASSLTGELFF. The CDR3 DNA reads TGTGCCAGCAGCCTCACCGGGGAGCTGTTTTTT.

The chain joins TRBV4-1 to TRBJ1-4; the D gene is possibly TRBD1 (6 bases). Germline V gene sequence: CDR1 MGHRA, CDR2 YSYEKL. With 6 bases removed from V and 0 bases from J, the gap between germline ends came to 11 bases. CDR3 length: 15 amino acids. The CDR3 coding sequence is TGCGCCAGCAGACCCCACAGGGCAACTAATGAAAAACTGTTTTTT. This sequence encodes CASRPHRATNEKLFF.

This chain connects TRBV10-3 to TRBJ2-6; D may be TRBD1 (6 bases). CDR1 and CDR2 from the germline V gene are ENHRY and SYGVKD. The ends were cut back, 10 bases at V and 0 bases at J, with 22 bases in the middle. The CDR3 extends over 18 amino acids. As DNA, the CDR3 is TGTGCCAGTAGCCCGGGACAAGGGACCGACTCTGGGGCCAACGTCCTGACTTTC. Protein sequence: CASSPGQGTDSGANVLTF.

This clone was recorded once. The rearrangement links TRBV27 to TRBJ2-7; tentatively, D is TRBD1 (7 bases). V was trimmed by 6 bases and J by 6 bases, leaving 15 bases between them. This CDR3 has 13 residues. Germline CDR1 MNHEY, CDR2 SMNVEV (reference sequence). CDR3 residues: CASSHGQEGEQYF. The CDR3 coding sequence is TGTGCCAGCAGCCACGGACAGGAGGGCGAGCAGTACTTC.